This TCR beta chain was profiled in a study of blood T cell repertoires in COVID-19. As for the study in general: From T cells, B-cell-depleted T cells, or PBMCs came the material, which was cDNA or gDNA.

Trimming stripped 7 bases from V and 0 bases from J, with 14 bases between. This CDR3 is built from 15 residues. Germline CDR1 is SNHLY and CDR2 is FYNNEI. Original data processing: Amplification of reference gene primers was used by the study to estimate nucleated cell counts. Generated by immunoSEQ multiplex PCR, the TCRdb table keeps only in-frame clones and is missing some. The DNA was the basis for D and trimming; V, J and clone size are from that table. The sample records about 130,000 clones, around 81% being singletons. This sequence originates from a man between 60 and 70 years old with acute or convalescent COVID-19. Sequenced: peripheral blood. J is TRBJ2-3 and V is TRBV2; no reliable D call. CDR3 loop: CASTREIESTDTQYF. As DNA, the CDR3 is TGTGCCAGCACCCGAGAGATAGAGAGCACAGATACGCAGTATTTT.